The T cell receptor (beta chain) under discussion was sequenced for a study of pediatric ulcerative colitis. TCRdb keeps only in-frame clones here, not all; method: immunoSEQ multiplex PCR. The repertoire holds around 65,000 clones, 70% to 85% seen once, with over 4% in the top ten. Looked up from germline, CDR1 is MGHDK and CDR2 is SYGVNS. The CDR3 covers 12 residues. The ends were cut back, 1 base at V and 9 bases at J, with 7 bases in the middle. The chain has TRBV25-1 and TRBJ2-1; D call uncertain. The sequenced sample was blood. The receptor's source is a boy younger than 18 with moderate ulcerative colitis. CDR3 loop: CASSEFPLEQFF. Here the CDR3 DNA reads TGTGCCAGCAGTGAATTCCCTCTTGAGCAGTTCTTC. Using reference TRBV25-1 and TRBJ2-1 for the parts outside the CDR3, the full variable domain is EADIYQTPRYLVIGTGKKITLECSQTMGHDKMYWYQQDPGMELHLIHYSYGVNSTEKGDLSSESTVSRIRTEHFPLTLESARPSHTSQYLCASSEFPLEQFFGPGTRLTVL.